Below are 9 T cell receptor beta chains sequenced from a single sample in a study of blood T cell repertoires in COVID-19. Profiling relied on immunoSEQ multiplex PCR, and the TCRdb table lists in-frame clones only, not all of them. Here the sample spans about 160,000 clones, more than 90% being singletons. The sequenced sample consisted of peripheral blood. The receptors derive from a man aged 55 to 70 with active or convalescent COVID-19.

The chain combines TRBV5-6 with TRBJ2-3; a possible D gene is TRBD2 (6 bases). The V end was cut by 0 bases, the J end by 1 base, with 12 bases between. CDR1 is SGHDT and CDR2 is YYEEEE in the germline V gene. The CDR3 is 16 amino acids. The CDR3 sequence is CASSLGRGLGTDTQYF. DNA for the CDR3: TGTGCCAGCAGCTTGGGGAGGGGCCTAGGCACAGATACGCAGTATTTT.

V gene TRBV19 combines with J gene TRBJ1-2, with D perhaps TRBD1 (5 bases). Germline values: CDR1 LNHDA, CDR2 SQIVND (reference sequence). V lost 8 bases to trimming and J lost 8 bases, with 12 bases between them. This CDR3 contains 11 residues. The CDR3 spells CASGRGAGYTF. The CDR3 region has the DNA TGTGCCAGTGGGAGGGGCGCAGGCTACACCTTC.

The chain employs TRBV11-2 and TRBJ1-2, with D perhaps matching TRBD1 (5 bases). The germline V gene has CDR1 SGHAT and CDR2 FQNNGV. The CDR3 has 13 residues. The V end was cut by 5 bases, the J end by 7 bases, with 14 bases between. This CDR3 is CASSPPGRGGYTF. Here the CDR3 DNA reads TGTGCCAGCAGCCCCCCTGGGAGGGGTGGCTACACCTTC. The whole variable domain, filled in from reference TRBV11-2 and TRBJ1-2, reads EAGVAQSPRYKIIEKRQSVAFWCNPISGHATLYWYQQILGQGPKLLIQFQNNGVVDDSQLPKDRFSAERLKGVDSTLKIQPAKLEDSAVYLCASSPPGRGGYTFGSGTRLTVV.

The rearrangement joins TRBV19 to TRBJ1-2; D is perhaps TRBD1 (6 bases). Trimming pared 3 bases from V and 0 bases from J, leaving 20 bases between. Germline V lookup: CDR1 LNHDA, CDR2 SQIVND (reference sequence). This CDR3 is built from 18 residues. CDR3 sequence (DNA): TGTGCCAGTAGTATCTATAGGGCAGGGGAAGGAGCTAACTATGGCTACACCTTC. It specifies CASSIYRAGEGANYGYTF.

The chain uses TRBV19 and TRBJ1-1; 10 bases fit TRBD1. CDR1 and CDR2 (germline): LNHDA, SQIVND (reference sequence). The CDR3 loop spans 16 amino acids. The V gene end was trimmed by 4 bases and the J gene end by 1 base; junction bases not matched to a gene: 6. For the CDR3, the DNA is TGTGCCAGTAGTAGGGGACAGGGGAAGGAGAACACTGAAGCTTTCTTT. This codes for CASSRGQGKENTEAFF.

The chain couples TRBV4-1 to TRBJ1-5; 10 bases agree with TRBD1. The V gene end was trimmed by 2 bases and the J gene end by 4 bases; junction bases not matched to a gene: 11. The germline gives CDR1 MGHRA, CDR2 YSYEKL. The CDR3 loop spans 18 amino acids. The DNA of the CDR3 is TGCGCCAGCAGCCAATGGGGTCTCCAGGACAGGGGGAATCAGCCCCAGCATTTT. It encodes CASSQWGLQDRGNQPQHF.

This clone has a handful of counts. The chain carries TRBV10-2 and TRBJ2-7; tentative D call: TRBD2 (6 bases). The CDR3 is 13 residues long. CDR1 WSHSY and CDR2 SAAADI come from the germline V gene. The germline V and J ends were trimmed by 4 bases and 2 bases, with 9 bases remaining between them. DNA for the CDR3: TGCGCCAGCAGTGGGACGGGGGCCTACGAGCAGTACTTC. Its translation: CASSGTGAYEQYF.

The chain is built from TRBV5-1 and TRBJ1-5; D is ambiguous. Germline CDR1 and CDR2: SGHRS and YFSETQ. V lost 1 base and J lost 1, with 12 bases in between. CDR3 length: 16 amino acids. CDR3 DNA sequence: TGCGCCAGCAGCTTGTTCCCGACTCTCAGCAATCAGCCCCAGCATTTT. Encoded protein: CASSLFPTLSNQPQHF.

V is TRBV5-1 and J is TRBJ2-2; D is ambiguous. The V end was cut by 0 bases, the J end by 5 bases, with 8 bases between. Germline CDR1 SGHRS, CDR2 YFSETQ. The CDR3 runs to 14 residues. The CDR3 protein is CASSLDTQTGELFF. CDR3 nucleotides: TGCGCCAGCAGCTTGGACACCCAAACCGGGGAGCTGTTTTTT.